A selection of T cell receptor beta chains follows, all from one sample in a study of identical twins. TCRdb re-derived calls from the 5' RACE reads in MiXCR, one entry per CDR3 protein. The sample carries approximately 1.8 million distinct CDR3 sequences, 25% to 35% recorded once. The sequenced sample was cord blood. The receptors stem from a newborn girl in good health. CDR3s include the opening cysteine and the closing phenylalanine or tryptophan. Each record gives: clone size, V gene, J gene, D gene, CDR3 DNA, CDR3 protein. D genes are given only for firm matches. Only part of the rows carry a size: once, few, many, or a class if the clone is expanded.

>-|TRBV6-2/TRBV6-3|TRBJ2-7|-
TGTGCCAGCAGTTACCCGCATTCCTACGAGCAGTACTTC
CASSYPHSYEQYF
>-|TRBV5-4|TRBJ1-1|-
TGTGCCAGCAGCTTGGCCATGCTAGCCGGGGAGCACACTGAAGCTTTCTTT
CASSLAMLAGEHTEAFF
>few|TRBV24-1|TRBJ2-5|-
TGTGCCCCCGGACGGGACCAAGAGACCCAGTACTTC
CAPGRDQETQYF
>few|TRBV28|TRBJ1-2|TRBD1
TGTGCCAGCAGTTTAATGATTCCTGGACAGGGGGCTCGAGGCTACACCTTC
CASSLMIPGQGARGYTF
>-|TRBV4-2|TRBJ2-3|TRBD2
TGTGCCAGCAGCCAACGGACTAGCGGGAGCGCCGGGGGCACAGATACGCAGTATTTT
CASSQRTSGSAGGTDTQYF
>-|TRBV29-1|TRBJ2-1|TRBD2
TGCAGCGTTGTTCGCGGGAGCTCCTACAATGAGCAGTTCTTC
CSVVRGSSYNEQFF
>-|TRBV14|TRBJ1-1|-
TGTGCCAGCAGCCAAGATGGAAGGGTTCGGAACACTGAAGCTTTCTTT
CASSQDGRVRNTEAFF
>many|TRBV4-2|TRBJ1-6|-
TGTGCCAGCAGCCAAGTAACAGGGACCACTAATTCACCCCTCCACTTT
CASSQVTGTTNSPLHF
>-|TRBV3-1|TRBJ2-1|-
TGTGCCAGCAGCCTCCGGACCCGTTCCACTTACAATGAGCAGTTCTTC
CASSLRTRSTYNEQFF
>-|TRBV14|TRBJ1-1|-
TGTGCCAGCAGCCAAGAAGGGGTAAGAGCTGAAGCTTTCTTT
CASSQEGVRAEAFF
>-|TRBV6-6|TRBJ2-1|TRBD2
TGTGCCAGCAGCCCGACTAGCGGGGGGTTAAAGCAGTTCTTC
CASSPTSGGLKQFF
>-|TRBV25-1|TRBJ2-3|-
TGTGCCAGCAGTGAATATGTGAAGGGCAATACGCAGTATTTT
CASSEYVKGNTQYF
>few|TRBV20-1|TRBJ2-4|TRBD2
TGCAGTGCTAGCGGAGCGGGGGAGAAAAACATTCAGTACTTC
CSASGAGEKNIQYF
>-|TRBV6-6|TRBJ2-5|TRBD2
TGTGCCAGCAGAGCCGGGACTAGCCGCCTAGGTGAGCAGTACTTC
CASRAGTSRLGEQYF
>once|TRBV5-1|TRBJ1-1|TRBD1
TGCGCCAGCAGCTTGGTCGGGACAGGGATAGGGAACACTGAAGCTTTCTTT
CASSLVGTGIGNTEAFF
>few|TRBV29-1|TRBJ2-7|TRBD2
TGCAGCGTTGAAACGGTCGGGTTTACAGGGGAGACTAGCGGGAGTTATTATACCTCCTACGAGCAGTACTTC
CSVETVGFTGETSGSYYTSYEQYF
>-|TRBV20-1|TRBJ1-2|-
TGCAGTGCTAGAGATCGGAATGGGGCTAACTATGGCTACACCTTC
CSARDRNGANYGYTF
>many|TRBV28|TRBJ1-4|TRBD1
TGTGCCAGCAGTCCTTCGACCGGGACAGGGAATGAAAAACTGTTTTTT
CASSPSTGTGNEKLFF
>few|TRBV6-2/TRBV6-3|TRBJ2-1|TRBD1
TGTGCCAGCAGCCGCAACAGGGGGAGCGCTAATGAGCAGTTCTTC
CASSRNRGSANEQFF
>-|TRBV20-1|TRBJ1-2|TRBD1
TGCAGTGTTACCGCAGGGGGCTATGGCTACGCCTTC
CSVTAGGYGYAF
>many|TRBV3-1|TRBJ2-1|TRBD2
TGTGCCAGCAGCCGTAGGACTAGCGGGAGAAATGAGCAGTTCTTC
CASSRRTSGRNEQFF
>-|TRBV12-3/TRBV12-4|TRBJ2-5|-
TGTGCCAGCAGTTTCGTGACTAACGGGGCCCACTATGAGCAGTACTTC
CASSFVTNGAHYEQYF
>few|TRBV21-1|TRBJ2-5|-
TGTGCCAGCAGCAAAATCTACGGACACCCTTTACAAGAGACCCAGTACTTC
CASSKIYGHPLQETQYF
>once|TRBV20-1|TRBJ1-2|-
TGCAGTGCTAGAGCACGTCGGGTACTTAGAGGCTACACCTTC
CSARARRVLRGYTF
>-|TRBV20-1|TRBJ2-5|-
TGCAGTGCTAGCCCCTTAGCGTGGGGAGAGACCCAGTACTTC
CSASPLAWGETQYF
>-|TRBV5-1|TRBJ2-7|TRBD1
TGCGTCAGCAGCCAAGGGACAGGGATCTACGAGCAGTACTTC
CVSSQGTGIYEQYF
>-|TRBV20-1|TRBJ1-5|TRBD1
TGCAGTGCCCAAAAAGGGACAGGGGGTTCGAATCAGCCCCAGCATTTT
CSAQKGTGGSNQPQHF
>-|TRBV19|TRBJ2-2|-
TGTGCCAGTAGTAAGAACCTCAGGAACACCGGGGAGCTGTTTTTT
CASSKNLRNTGELFF
>few|TRBV29-1|TRBJ1-1|TRBD1
TGCAGCGTGATGACCGGGACAGGGAACACTGAAGCTTTCTTT
CSVMTGTGNTEAFF